This passage covers 14 T cell receptor beta chains from one sample sequenced in a study of beta chain features in type 1 diabetes. Expressed TCRB transcripts got sequenced, as all isolated RNA was reverse transcribed. Here immunoSEQ multiplex PCR was the method, and the copy in TCRdb shows in-frame clones only, minus some. The sample shows under 500,000 clones, approximately 30% of them seen only once. Material: naive CD4+ T cells from blood. These receptors all stem from a man in his late teens or twenties in good health.

J is TRBJ2-7 and V is TRBV30, with 9 bases fitting TRBD2. This CDR3 has 14 residues. CDR1 and CDR2 from the germline V gene are GTSNPN and SVGIG (reference sequence). The trim removed 0 bases at V and 3 bases at J, leaving 3 bases unmatched. In DNA, the CDR3 is TGTGCCTGGAGTGTGGGCGGGAGGGTCTACGAGCAGTACTTC. This encodes CAWSVGGRVYEQYF.

This chain links TRBV11-2 with TRBJ2-5; the D is unclear. CDR3 length: 11 amino acids. The germline CDR1 and CDR2 sequences are SGHAT and FQNNGV. The V end lost 7 bases, the J end lost 5 bases, and 8 bases lay between the germline ends. CDR3 in amino acids: CASTAWETQYF. The DNA for the CDR3 is TGTGCCAGCACTGCCTGGGAGACCCAGTACTTC.

The rearrangement links TRBV5-1 to TRBJ2-1; 11 nucleotides line up with TRBD2. Germline V CDR1 and CDR2: SGHRS, YFSETQ. The CDR3 runs 15 residues. J lost 6 bases, V lost 4 bases, and 6 bases had no gene match. CDR3 nucleotides: TGCGCCAGCAGCAACCCTAGCGGGAGGATCAATGAGCAGTTCTTC. Protein: CASSNPSGRINEQFF. Full variable domain (rest looked up from reference TRBV5-1 and TRBJ2-1): KAGVTQTPRYLIKTRGQQVTLSCSPISGHRSVSWYQQTPGQGLQFLFEYFSETQRNKGNFPGRFSGRQFSNSRSEMNVSTLELGDSALYLCASSNPSGRINEQFFGPGTRLTVL.

This chain links TRBV5-6 with TRBJ2-7; no reliable D call. The CDR3 has 18 amino acids. Trimming took 1 base from V and 1 from J, leaving 21 bases between them. Germline CDR1 SGHDT, CDR2 YYEEEE. CDR3: CASSLLRRTNPWSYEQYF. In DNA form, the CDR3 reads TGTGCCAGCAGCTTGTTACGGCGGACGAACCCTTGGTCCTACGAGCAGTACTTC. The whole variable domain, remainder taken from reference TRBV5-6 and TRBJ2-7, is DAGVTQSPTHLIKTRGQQVTLRCSPKSGHDTVSWYQQALGQGPQFIFQYYEEEERQRGNFPDRFSGHQFPNYSSELNVNALLLGDSALYLCASSLLRRTNPWSYEQYFGPGTRLTVT.

This clone was seen more than once but under ten times. V and J are TRBV29-1 and TRBJ1-4; TRBD1 aligns across 11 bases. V shed 7 bases and J 2 bases; nucleotides not matched to a gene: 12. This CDR3 spans 17 amino acids. Germline V CDR1 and CDR2: SQVTM, ANQGSEA. The CDR3 loop is CSASTGQGARTNEKLFF. The CDR3 coding sequence is TGCAGCGCCTCAACAGGACAGGGGGCGCGGACTAATGAAAAACTGTTTTTT.

The rearrangement uses TRBV29-1 and TRBJ2-2, with D possibly matching TRBD1 (6 bases). V dropped 4 bases and J dropped 4 bases, with 13 bases sitting between them. Germline CDR1 SQVTM, CDR2 ANQGSEA. The length of the CDR3 is 14 residues. The chain's CDR3 is CSVVRAGVTGELFF. In nucleotides, the CDR3 is TGCAGCGTTGTCAGGGCAGGGGTCACCGGGGAGCTGTTTTTT.

The CDR3 coding sequence is TGTGCCAGCAGCGTAGATATGGGACAGGGCTACGAGCAGTACTTC. Its protein is CASSVDMGQGYEQYF. The chain carries TRBV9 and TRBJ2-7; 9 bases map to TRBD1. Germline V gene lookup returns CDR1 SGDLS and CDR2 YYNGEE. J gave up 3 bases and V 0 bases, and 4 bases lay outside the gene matches. The CDR3 length is 15 residues.

The rearrangement joins TRBV10-3 to TRBJ1-1; D gene unclear. The CDR3 covers 16 residues. Trimming cost V 5 bases and J 5 bases, with 21 bases left between them. The germline V gene encodes CDR1 ENHRY and CDR2 SYGVKD. The CDR3 region is CAISQTQVSMGTEAFF. CDR3 DNA sequence: TGTGCCATCAGTCAAACTCAGGTTTCTATGGGGACTGAAGCTTTCTTT.

V usage is TRBV28 and J usage is TRBJ2-7; D unresolved. Trimming left V 5 bases short and J 5 bases short, with 10 bases between. CDR3 length: 12 residues. Germline V gene lookup returns CDR1 MDHEN and CDR2 SYDVKM. The CDR3 reads CASSIPPHEQYF. The CDR3, as DNA: TGTGCCAGCAGTATTCCCCCCCACGAGCAGTACTTC.

This rearrangement joins TRBV30 to TRBJ1-5, with D uncertain. The V and J ends lost 1 base and 4 bases respectively, with 8 bases between them. Germline loops: CDR1 GTSNPN, CDR2 SVGIG (reference sequence). The CDR3 consists of 13 residues. DNA for the CDR3: TGTGCCTGGAGTGCAAGAGAGAATCAGCCCCAGCATTTT. This codes for CAWSARENQPQHF.

The chain employs TRBV30 and TRBJ1-5; no clear D. The CDR3 is made up of 13 amino acids. The ends were cut back, 2 bases at V and 3 bases at J, with 8 bases in the middle. Germline V gives CDR1 GTSNPN, CDR2 SVGIG (reference sequence). CDR3 protein: CAWSTRVNQPQHF. DNA of the CDR3: TGTGCCTGGAGTACTAGGGTCAATCAGCCCCAGCATTTT.

V is TRBV4-2 and J is TRBJ2-1; the match to TRBD2 covers 11 bases. The germline gives CDR1 LGHNA, CDR2 YNFKEQ. The CDR3 contains 17 residues. J was trimmed by 2 bases and V by 1 base; bases with no gene match: 4. This CDR3 reads CASSQGLAGLTYNEQFF. For the CDR3, the DNA is TGTGCCAGCAGCCAAGGACTAGCGGGGCTAACCTACAATGAGCAGTTCTTC.

The chain links TRBV28 to TRBJ2-7; D possibly matches TRBD1 or TRBD2 (5 bases each). V lost 7 bases to trimming and J lost 0 bases, with 13 bases between them. Germline lookup yields CDR1 MDHEN and CDR2 SYDVKM. The CDR3 runs 14 residues. In nucleotides, the CDR3 is TGTGCCAGCACCTCTACGGGACGCTCCTACGAGCAGTACTTC. Amino acid sequence: CASTSTGRSYEQYF.

The chain recombines TRBV7-9 with TRBJ2-7; 14 positions agree with TRBD2. There are 14 residues in the CDR3. Trimming at V came to 5 bases and at J to 7 bases, leaving 4 bases not matched to a gene. Germline loops: CDR1 SEHNR, CDR2 FQNEAQ (reference sequence). Here the CDR3 DNA reads TGTGCCAGCAGCCCAGGGACTAGCGGGAGAGAGCAGTACTTC. Translated, it gives CASSPGTSGREQYF.